The 21 T cell receptor beta chains below all came from one sample that was sequenced in a study of CD8 T cells in Susac syndrome. The authors reverse transcribed roughly 0.5 to 1 ug RNA with random hexamers. TCRdb analysed the immunoSEQ multiplex PCR reads with MiXCR anew, one entry per CDR3 protein. Here the sample spans about 57,000 distinct CDR3 sequences, 93% being singletons. The sequencing sample was made of CD8+ T cells from PBMCs. These receptors originate from a human donor with multiple sclerosis.

This clonotype showed up just once. The chain combines TRBV12-3 or TRBV12-4 with TRBJ2-5; no clear D gene. This CDR3 region has 15 residues. Trimming cost V 2 bases and J 2 bases, with 12 bases left between them. This CDR3 is CASSLLGPGQETQYF. CDR3 in DNA: TGTGCCAGCAGTTTACTCGGGCCAGGACAAGAGACCCAGTACTTC.

The CDR3 DNA reads as TGCAGTGCAAGACAGGTTAGCGAGCAGTACTTC. As protein: CSARQVSEQYF. The rearrangement uses TRBV20-1 and TRBJ2-7; tentative D call: TRBD1 (6 bases). The CDR3 sequence is 11 residues long. V was trimmed by 6 bases and J by 6 bases, leaving 12 bases between them. Germline values: CDR1 DFQATT, CDR2 SNEGSKA (reference sequence).

This rearrangement joins TRBV7-2 to TRBJ2-1; TRBD1 matches 8 bases. Germline assignment: CDR1 SGHTA and CDR2 FQGNSA. The V gene end was trimmed by 2 bases and the J gene end by 6 bases; junction bases not matched to a gene: 6. The CDR3 consists of 15 residues. CDR3: CASSLSRTGLNEQFF. The CDR3 DNA reads TGTGCCAGCAGCTTATCCCGGACAGGGCTCAATGAGCAGTTCTTC.

This chain joins TRBV7-6 and TRBJ1-1, with D possibly TRBD1 on 5 matching bases. Trimming removed 1 base from V and 1 base from J, with 10 bases in between. Germline CDR1 and CDR2: SGHVS and FNYEAQ. This CDR3 contains 15 residues. The CDR3 nucleotides read TGTGCCAGCAGCTTAGAGACAGTGGGGAACACTGAAGCTTTCTTT. This codes for CASSLETVGNTEAFF.

CDR3 DNA sequence: TGCAGCGTTGAAGATCGACAGTTTAGCTCCTACGAGCAGTACTTC. This codes for CSVEDRQFSSYEQYF. V and J are TRBV29-1 and TRBJ2-7; TRBD1 might be the D (5 bases). CDR1 SQVTM and CDR2 ANQGSEA come from the germline V gene. This CDR3 is 15 amino acids long. Trimming shortened V by 0 bases and J by 0 bases, and 12 bases separated the two germline ends.

The rearrangement uses TRBV24-1 and TRBJ2-1; 12 bases fit TRBD2. V was pared by 3 bases and J by 9 bases, with 8 bases of the junction left unmatched. Germline CDR1 and CDR2: KGHDR and SFDVKD. CDR3 length equals 16 residues. DNA of the CDR3: TGTGCCACCAGTGATCGGACTAGCGGGGTCTGGGGTGAGCAGTTCTTC. It specifies CATSDRTSGVWGEQFF.

The rearrangement links TRBV21-1 to TRBJ2-7; TRBD2 is taken as the D call from the table, unchecked against the DNA. TRBV21-1 counts as a pseudogene. The length of the CDR3 is 15 residues. The CDR3 here is CASSRSLGGPYEQYF. CDR3 bases: TGTGCCAGCAGCAGGTCCCTCGGCGGTCCCTACGAGCAGTACTTC.

The chain joins TRBV9 to TRBJ1-6; D perhaps matches TRBD1 (5 bases). CDR3 length: 15 amino acids. The V gene lost 3 bases and the J gene lost 7 bases, with 14 bases spanning the gap. The germline gives CDR1 SGDLS, CDR2 YYNGEE. The CDR3 sequence: CASSEEGAWNSPLHF. Here the CDR3 DNA reads TGTGCCAGCAGCGAGGAAGGGGCATGGAATTCACCCCTCCACTTT.

The chain has TRBV6-5 and TRBJ2-3; 10 bases fit TRBD2. The CDR3 contains 20 residues. The V gene's germline CDR1 is MNHEY and CDR2 SVGAGI. The V and J ends lost 2 bases and 5 bases, in that order; junction bases with no gene match: 19. The CDR3 loop is CASSYLGFPAGGPGGDTQYF. The CDR3 DNA is TGTGCCAGCAGTTACCTCGGGTTCCCAGCGGGGGGGCCGGGGGGAGATACGCAGTATTTT.

This sequence joins TRBV5-4 and TRBJ2-5, with D possibly matching TRBD2 (6 bases). This CDR3 spans 14 amino acids. Germline-derived CDR1 and CDR2 are SGHNT and YYREEE (reference sequence). Trimming shortened V by 0 bases and J by 5 bases, and 11 bases separated the two germline ends. Here the CDR3 DNA reads TGTGCCAGCAGCTTGGCGGAGGGCAGGGAGACCCAGTACTTC. This codes for CASSLAEGRETQYF. Full variable domain (missing parts from reference TRBV5-4 and TRBJ2-5): ETGVTQSPTHLIKTRGQQVTLRCSSQSGHNTVSWYQQALGQGPQFIFQYYREEENGRGNFPPRFSGLQFPNYSSELNVNALELDDSALYLCASSLAEGRETQYFGPGTRLLVL.

V is TRBV6-2 or TRBV6-3 and J is TRBJ2-1; perhaps D is TRBD1 or TRBD2 (5 bases each). Germline CDR1 MNHEY, CDR2 SVGEGT. V was pared by 6 bases and J by 7 bases, with 16 bases between. The CDR3 is made up of 14 amino acids. In DNA, the CDR3 is TGTGCCAGCAGCTACCCCGGGACGTGGAATGAGCAGTTCTTC. It translates to CASSYPGTWNEQFF.

This clonotype was seen once. CDR3 protein: CATSTDLAKNIQYF. CDR3 coding DNA: TGTGCCACCAGCACAGATTTAGCCAAAAACATTCAGTACTTC. The J gene is TRBJ2-4, the V gene TRBV15, with D unresolved. Trimming took 4 bases from V and 0 from J, leaving 7 bases between them. Germline CDR1 and CDR2: LNHNV and YYDKDF (reference sequence). The CDR3 is made up of 14 amino acids. Looking up the rest from reference TRBV15 and TRBJ2-4 gives the full variable domain: DAMVIQNPRYQVTQFGKPVTLSCSQTLNHNVMYWYQQKSSQAPKLLFHYYDKDFNNEADTPDNFQSRRPNTSFCFLDIRSPGLGDTAMYLCATSTDLAKNIQYFGAGTRLSVL.

The chain is built from TRBV29-1 and TRBJ2-1, with D perhaps TRBD2 (5 bases). The V and J ends lost 4 bases and 0 bases respectively, with 13 bases between them. This CDR3 comprises 15 residues. Germline V gene data show CDR1 as SQVTM and CDR2 as ANQGSEA. CDR3 sequence: CSVAREVSSYNEQFF. The CDR3, as DNA: TGCAGCGTTGCCCGGGAAGTGAGCTCCTACAATGAGCAGTTCTTC.

The chain combines TRBV27 with TRBJ1-5; a weak D match, TRBD1 (6 bases). The CDR3 covers 14 residues. Trimming cost V 5 bases and J 5 bases, with 13 bases left between them. CDR1 MNHEY and CDR2 SMNVEV come from the germline V gene (reference sequence). Written as DNA, the CDR3 is TGTGCCAGCAGTCTTAGGGCAGGGGATCAGCCCCAGCATTTT. Amino acid sequence: CASSLRAGDQPQHF.

The V and J genes are TRBV4-3 and TRBJ2-3, with D unresolved. From germline, CDR1 is LGHNA and CDR2 YSLEER. This CDR3 is 16 amino acids long. Trimming shortened V by 0 bases and J by 6 bases, and 16 bases separated the two germline ends. The chain's CDR3 is CASSQEKVKGSDTQYF. The CDR3 bases are TGCGCCAGCAGCCAAGAAAAGGTTAAGGGCTCCGATACGCAGTATTTT.

The chain links TRBV13 to TRBJ1-2, with TRBD1 matching 7 bases. Losses at the gene ends were 4 bases for V and 3 bases for J; bases not matched to a gene: 8. This CDR3 has 15 residues. Germline CDR1 PRHDT, CDR2 FYEKMQ (reference sequence). DNA for the CDR3: TGTGCCAGCAGCTCACAGGGGTATAGCCACTATGGCTACACCTTC. It specifies CASSSQGYSHYGYTF.

The chain carries TRBV27 and TRBJ2-1; D gene unclear. This CDR3 contains 14 residues. Deletions cut 5 bases from V and 2 bases from J, with 10 bases between. In germline, CDR1 is MNHEY, CDR2 SMNVEV (reference sequence). The CDR3 nucleotides read TGTGCCAGCAGTCCCCTGGGCGCCTACAATGAGCAGTTCTTC. Amino acids: CASSPLGAYNEQFF.

The V call is TRBV12-5, the J call TRBJ2-7; no clear D gene. Trimming took 3 bases from V and 1 from J, leaving 7 bases between them. Germline V gives CDR1 LGHNT, CDR2 FRNRAP. The CDR3 is 13 amino acids. The CDR3 reads CASGLGWSYEQYF. CDR3 in DNA: TGTGCTAGTGGTTTAGGGTGGTCCTACGAGCAGTACTTC. Full variable domain (remainder filled in from reference TRBV12-5 and TRBJ2-7): DARVTQTPRHKVTEMGQEVTMRCQPILGHNTVFWYRQTMMQGLELLAYFRNRAPLDDSGMPKDRFSAEMPDATLATLKIQPSEPRDSAVYFCASGLGWSYEQYFGPGTRLTVT.

V and J are TRBV6-2 or TRBV6-3 and TRBJ1-1, with D possibly matching TRBD1 (5 bases). The CDR3 has 13 amino acids. Trimming removed 2 bases at V and 8 bases at J, with 12 bases between. The germline V gene encodes CDR1 MNHEY and CDR2 SVGEGT. The CDR3, as DNA: TGTGCCAGCAGTTACCCCGGGCGGACAGAAGCTTTCTTT. Residues: CASSYPGRTEAFF.

The chain is built from TRBV15 and TRBJ2-6, with TRBD1 as a possible D gene (6 bases). The V end lost 8 bases, the J end lost 4 bases, and 12 bases lay between the germline ends. Germline assignment: CDR1 LNHNV and CDR2 YYDKDF (reference sequence). The CDR3 loop spans 14 amino acids. The CDR3 DNA reads as TGTGCCACCGGCAACAGGGCCGGGGCCAACGTCCTGACTTTC. Translated, it gives CATGNRAGANVLTF.

The V gene is TRBV13, the J gene TRBJ2-7; 8 bases are a match to TRBD2. The trim removed 5 bases at V and 5 bases at J, leaving 20 bases unmatched. CDR1 and CDR2 (germline): PRHDT, FYEKMQ (reference sequence). This CDR3 contains 18 residues. This CDR3 reads CASSLVAGGEGSLDEQYF. CDR3 nucleotides: TGTGCCAGCAGCCTCGTAGCCGGGGGGGAAGGTAGTCTAGACGAGCAGTACTTC.